These 25 T cell receptor beta chains were sequenced from one sample in a study of identical twins (dated by TCRdb to between 2015 and 2016). Receptors were amplified or captured by 5' RACE. The instrument was an Illumina HiSeq 2000. The raw public data were reprocessed by TCRdb itself: fastp quality trimming at Q25, MiXCR clonotype calling, in-frame beta chains only. Each CDR3 protein appears once, grouped with its most common genes and DNA. For this sample there are around 280,000 distinct CDR3 sequences; about 8.9% appear just once. The ten largest clonotypes hold roughly 2% of the sample. These sequences were also reported in another study, on yellow fever vaccine responses in identical twins.

Source material: memory (CD45RO+) T cells sorted from blood. Explained via the paper, the cell subset or site label denotes: CD45RO+ enriched T cells. All receptors derive from a woman aged 18-29 years in good health.

This clonotype came up a few times. V usage is TRBV5-1 and J usage is TRBJ2-3; perhaps D is TRBD1 or TRBD2 (5 bases each). CDR3 length: 15 amino acids. Trimming left V 4 bases short and J 4 bases short, with 16 bases between. Germline loops: CDR1 SGHRS, CDR2 YFSETQ. CDR3 residues: CASSPGQGRADTQYF. CDR3 nucleotides: TGCGCCAGCAGCCCTGGGCAGGGACGCGCAGATACGCAGTATTTT.

In its sample, this clonotype was seen many times. This chain joins TRBV11-2 and TRBJ1-6, with 7 bases lining up with TRBD1. J gave up 8 bases and V 3 bases, and 7 bases lay outside the gene matches. The CDR3 is 15 residues long. Germline values: CDR1 SGHAT, CDR2 FQNNGV. The CDR3 loop reads CASSFQTGSDSPLHF. CDR3 nucleotide sequence: TGTGCCAGCAGCTTCCAGACAGGGTCGGATTCACCCCTCCACTTT.

This clonotype was observed a handful of times. The chain links TRBV12-3 or TRBV12-4 to TRBJ1-5; 7 bases match TRBD1. V dropped 5 bases and J dropped 7; count of bases not matched to a gene: 5. This CDR3 contains 13 residues. In DNA, the CDR3 is TGTGCCAGCAGTGACAGGGCGGAGCAGCCCCAGCATTTT. Translation gives CASSDRAEQPQHF.

The gene calls are TRBV20-1 and TRBJ2-1, with 8 bases matching TRBD2. This CDR3 contains 15 residues. V was pared by 3 bases and J by 5 bases, with 9 bases of the junction left unmatched. In germline, CDR1 is DFQATT, CDR2 SNEGSKA (reference sequence). The CDR3 nucleotides read TGCAGTGCTAGCGAACCCTTAGCGGGGAACAATGAGCAGTTCTTC. The encoded protein is CSASEPLAGNNEQFF.

This clonotype was seen at least ten times. The chain couples TRBV12-3 or TRBV12-4 to TRBJ1-1, with D perhaps matching TRBD1 (6 bases). The length of the CDR3 is 15 residues. V was clipped by 5 bases and J by 6 bases, with 19 bases between them. The CDR3 here is CASSLGHFVAAEAFF. The CDR3 nucleotides are TGTGCCAGCAGTCTGGGACACTTTGTCGCTGCTGAAGCTTTCTTT.

There are a few counts of this clonotype. V is TRBV7-3 and J is TRBJ2-1; possibly TRBD1 for D (6 bases). Germline CDR1 and CDR2: SGHTA and FQGTGA. The CDR3 is made up of 15 amino acids. V lost 2 bases and J 7 bases, leaving 15 bases between the germline ends. CDR3 coding DNA: TGTGCCAGCAGCTTACCTAACCAGGGGCGGAATGAGCAGTTCTTC. Protein product: CASSLPNQGRNEQFF. Full variable domain (missing parts from reference TRBV7-3 and TRBJ2-1): GAGVSQTPSNKVTEKGKYVELRCDPISGHTALYWYRQSLGQGPEFLIYFQGTGAADDSGLPNDRFFAVRPEGSVSTLKIQRTERGDSAVYLCASSLPNQGRNEQFFGPGTRLTVL.

This clonotype was picked up many times. The chain links TRBV6-1 to TRBJ2-2; D not certain. The CDR3 is 15 amino acids. The V end was cut by 6 bases, the J end by 4 bases, with 15 bases between. Germline CDR1 MNHNS, CDR2 SASEGT. The CDR3 loop reads CASRLDPRGTGELFF. The CDR3 DNA is TGTGCCAGCAGGCTTGACCCCCGCGGCACCGGGGAGCTGTTTTTT.

A few counts support this clonotype. This sequence joins TRBV7-2 and TRBJ1-4; D uncertain. The CDR3 extends over 19 amino acids. Per the germline V gene, CDR1 is SGHTA and CDR2 is FQGNSA. The ends were cut back, 0 bases at V and 2 bases at J, with 19 bases in the middle. CDR3 DNA sequence: TGTGCCAGCAGCTTAGCCCCCACAGTTGGACGGGCGACTAATGAAAAACTGTTTTTT. Its protein product is CASSLAPTVGRATNEKLFF.

This clonotype was seen many times. The gene calls are TRBV6-1 and TRBJ2-3, with D possibly TRBD1 on 5 matching bases. V lost 1 base and J lost 2, with 10 bases in between. The CDR3 covers 15 residues. CDR1 MNHNS and CDR2 SASEGT come from the germline V gene. CDR3: CASSEDDRTTDTQYF. In nucleotides, the CDR3 is TGTGCCAGCAGTGAAGATGACAGAACCACAGATACGCAGTATTTT.

The chain is built from TRBV6-1 and TRBJ2-1, with 12 bases matching TRBD1. CDR3 size: 14 residues. Germline CDR1 reads MNHNS; CDR2 reads SASEGT. The V segment lost 6 bases and the J segment 6 bases; nucleotides outside the gene matches: 3. The CDR3 here is CASRGTGGFNEQFF. CDR3 nucleotide sequence: TGTGCCAGCAGAGGGACAGGGGGCTTCAATGAGCAGTTCTTC.

This clonotype was detected a few times. The chain employs TRBV20-1 and TRBJ1-1; D gene unclear. The germline CDR1 and CDR2 sequences are DFQATT and SNEGSKA (reference sequence). Trimming pared 2 bases from V and 7 bases from J, leaving 8 bases between. The CDR3 has 11 amino acids. The CDR3 DNA follows: TGCAGTGCTAGAACTGAGTTTGAAGCTTTCTTT. This encodes CSARTEFEAFF.

The rearrangement joins TRBV27 to TRBJ2-1; 7 bases agree with TRBD1. The CDR3 has 15 amino acids. Germline-derived CDR1 and CDR2 are MNHEY and SMNVEV (reference sequence). V lost 8 bases and J lost 4; bases outside the gene matches: 11. CDR3 region: CASGIPGQSYNEQFF. The DNA for the CDR3 is TGTGCCAGCGGAATCCCGGGACAGTCTTACAATGAGCAGTTCTTC.

This chain uses TRBV6-1 with TRBJ2-7, with 8 bases matching TRBD2. The CDR3 contains 15 residues. Unmatched junction bases numbered 5, after V lost 4 bases and J lost 0 bases. Germline assignment: CDR1 MNHNS and CDR2 SASEGT. The CDR3 region has the DNA TGTGCCAGCAGTGCCCAAGCGGGAGACTCCTACGAGCAGTACTTC. It specifies CASSAQAGDSYEQYF.

This clonotype came up a few times. The gene calls are TRBV9 and TRBJ2-4; tentative D call: TRBD1 (5 bases). The CDR3 length is 15 residues. CDR1 and CDR2 (germline): SGDLS, YYNGEE. The V gene lost 0 bases and the J gene lost 6 bases, with 13 bases spanning the gap. The CDR3 nucleotides read TGTGCCAGCAGCGTAGTCGACAGTCCATTAAACATTCAGTACTTC. Residues: CASSVVDSPLNIQYF.

In this sample, this clonotype turned up many times. This chain links TRBV24-1 with TRBJ2-1; D is undetermined. Germline V CDR1 and CDR2: KGHDR, SFDVKD. V was cut by 3 bases and J by 3 bases, with 8 bases left in between. The CDR3 has 14 amino acids. The CDR3 nucleotides read TGTGCCACCAGTGATCGGACGGTCTACAATGAGCAGTTCTTC. It yields the protein CATSDRTVYNEQFF.

There are a few counts of this clonotype. The V and J genes are TRBV25-1 and TRBJ2-3; D possibly corresponds to TRBD1 (6 bases). Per germline, CDR1 MGHDK and CDR2 SYGVNS. The CDR3 sequence is 17 residues long. The V and J ends lost 5 bases and 0 bases respectively, with 18 bases between them. The CDR3 DNA reads TGTGCCAGCAGTACCCAAGACAGGAACTCTAGCACAGATACGCAGTATTTT. It codes for CASSTQDRNSSTDTQYF.

This clonotype has more than one count but fewer than ten. The CDR3 DNA reads as TGTGCCAGCAGTTTAGCGGGGGATAAAGATACGCAGTATTTT. Translation gives CASSLAGDKDTQYF. The chain is built from TRBV6-5 and TRBJ2-3; 9 nucleotides align to TRBD2. V shed 4 bases, J shed 5 bases, and the junction held 4 bases outside the gene matches. The CDR3 contains 14 residues. CDR1 is MNHEY, CDR2 SVGAGI, per germline.

This clonotype was detected a few times. DNA of the CDR3: TGCAGTGCTAGACCTCCGGGACAGGGAGGACAGCCCCAGCATTTT. Protein product: CSARPPGQGGQPQHF. The V call is TRBV20-1, the J call TRBJ1-5; 9 nucleotides agree with TRBD1. The CDR3 is 15 amino acids. Unmatched junction bases numbered 9, after V lost 2 bases and J lost 7 bases. Looked up from germline, CDR1 is DFQATT and CDR2 is SNEGSKA (reference sequence).

In its sample, this clonotype was seen many times. The chain combines TRBV2 with TRBJ2-7; unclear D gene. There are 13 residues in the CDR3. Germline CDR1 is SNHLY and CDR2 is FYNNEI. The DNA of the CDR3 is TGTGCCAGCAGGGATGGACCGAACTACGTGCAGTACGTC. Its protein product is CASRDGPNYVQYV.

This clonotype was recorded at least ten times. The chain employs TRBV18 and TRBJ2-3, with D unclear. Germline CDR1 KGHSH, CDR2 LQKENI. This CDR3 region has 15 residues. V dropped 2 bases and J dropped 0 bases, with 9 bases sitting between them. The CDR3 region is CASSPTFSSTDTQYF. CDR3 DNA sequence: TGTGCCAGCTCACCAACGTTTTCTAGCACAGATACGCAGTATTTT.

This sequence joins TRBV18 and TRBJ2-7; the match to TRBD2 covers 9 bases. Per germline, CDR1 KGHSH and CDR2 LQKENI. The V and J ends lost 6 bases and 7 bases, in that order; junction bases with no gene match: 19. This CDR3 comprises 17 residues. The DNA of the CDR3 is TGTGCCAGCTCGGGGCTAGCGGGATCCCCCCGGATTAAGGAGCAGTACTTC. It codes for CASSGLAGSPRIKEQYF.

This clonotype occurred many times. The chain employs TRBV5-1 and TRBJ2-3; 11 bases are a match to TRBD1. Germline-derived CDR1 and CDR2 are SGHRS and YFSETQ. This CDR3 is built from 16 residues. V trimming: 4 bases; J trimming: 4 bases; junction bases outside the gene matches: 8. CDR3 amino acids: CASSTGQGGGPDTQYF. For the CDR3, the DNA is TGCGCCAGCAGCACGGGACAGGGGGGGGGCCCAGATACGCAGTATTTT.

This clonotype was counted ten times or more. This chain uses TRBV7-8 with TRBJ2-2, with D perhaps matching TRBD2 (5 bases). This CDR3 comprises 15 residues. In germline, CDR1 is SGHVS, CDR2 FQNEAQ. The ends were cut back, 2 bases at V and 7 bases at J, with 14 bases in the middle. The CDR3 DNA reads TGTGCCAGCAGCTTAAATGACGGGGAAGTCGGGGAGCTGTTTTTT. This encodes CASSLNDGEVGELFF.

This clonotype was observed a few times. The chain couples TRBV27 to TRBJ2-7; a weak D match, TRBD2 (5 bases). Germline loops: CDR1 MNHEY, CDR2 SMNVEV (reference sequence). V was cut by 3 bases and J by 1 base, with 10 bases left in between. This CDR3 is 14 amino acids long. The CDR3 here is CASSFNGVSYEQYF. The CDR3 DNA reads as TGTGCCAGCAGTTTCAACGGGGTTTCCTACGAGCAGTACTTC.

The sample holds a few counts of this clonotype. CDR3 sequence reads: CSARDDLYGYTF. The CDR3 DNA is TGCAGTGCTAGAGATGACCTCTATGGCTACACCTTC. The chain carries TRBV20-1 and TRBJ1-2; D gene uncertain. CDR1 is DFQATT, CDR2 SNEGSKA, per germline (reference sequence). Trimming stripped 0 bases from V and 4 bases from J, with 6 bases between. The CDR3 spans 12 residues.